These 28 T cell receptor beta chains came from one sample sequenced in a study of regulatory T cells in long-lasting Graves disease. Indicated time point: newly diagnosed GD, antithyroid drugs for less than 3 months. There was RNA extracted from PBMCs, and the TCR library was made from it. Arm-PCR with iRepertoire HTBI primers amplified the CDR3 regions for these TCR beta libraries. TCRdb independently ran MiXCR on the multiplex PCR reads; one entry per CDR3 protein. Among roughly 420,000 distinct CDR3 sequences listed, roughly 17% were seen once. This sample also appeared in a second study, on T cells in Graves' hyperthyroidism and ophthalmopathy.

This sample comprised peripheral blood mononuclear cells (PBMCs), obtained at new diagnosis, from a patient treated with antithyroid drugs. These receptor sequences come from a woman aged 25 to 39 with Graves disease.

This clonotype was detected ten times or more. The rearrangement joins TRBV2 to TRBJ2-5, with D perhaps TRBD2 (5 bases). The V gene's germline CDR1 is SNHLY and CDR2 FYNNEI. This CDR3 has 15 residues. V lost 5 bases, J lost 5 bases, and 18 bases lay in between. The CDR3 here is CASSRDTMEVETQYF. In DNA form, the CDR3 reads TGTGCCAGCAGTCGAGACACCATGGAGGTGGAGACCCAGTACTTC. Drawing the rest from reference TRBV2 and TRBJ2-5, the complete variable domain is EPEVTQTPSHQVTQMGQEVILRCVPISNHLYFYWYRQILGQKVEFLVSFYNNEISEKSEIFDDQFSVERPDGSNFTLKIRSTKLEDSAMYFCASSRDTMEVETQYFGPGTRLLVL.

This clonotype occurred many times. The CDR3 sequence is CASSLEDNYEQYF. CDR3 coding DNA: TGTGCCAGCAGCTTAGAGGACAACTACGAGCAGTACTTC. The chain has TRBV11-1 and TRBJ2-7; TRBD1 might be the D (5 bases). In germline, CDR1 is SGHAT, CDR2 FQDESV (reference sequence). V gave up 1 base and J gave up 3 bases, with 7 bases separating them. The length of the CDR3 is 13 residues.

This clonotype was recorded many times. The genes are TRBV5-1 and TRBJ1-1; TRBD1 might be the D (5 bases). V lost 2 bases and J lost 6, with 8 bases in between. This CDR3 spans 12 amino acids. The V gene's germline CDR1 is SGHRS and CDR2 YFSETQ. The CDR3 bases are TGCGCCAGCAGCTTCTCGGGGGCTGAAGCTTTCTTT. It translates to CASSFSGAEAFF.

A few counts support this clonotype. J is TRBJ2-5 and V is TRBV29-1; 7 bases agree with TRBD2. The CDR3 has 14 amino acids. Germline CDR1 is SQVTM and CDR2 is ANQGSEA. V shed 6 bases and J 1 base; nucleotides not matched to a gene: 8. The CDR3, as DNA: TGCAGCGTCTGGGGGACTAACCCCCAAGAGACCCAGTACTTC. Protein product: CSVWGTNPQETQYF.

This clonotype was detected ten times or more. V usage is TRBV2 and J usage is TRBJ2-6; D gene uncertain. Germline-derived CDR1 and CDR2 are SNHLY and FYNNEI. Trimming stripped 7 bases from V and 2 bases from J, with 9 bases between. The CDR3 is 14 amino acids. CDR3 residues: CASKLITGANVLTF. The CDR3 DNA follows: TGTGCCAGCAAGTTAATCACTGGGGCCAACGTCCTGACTTTC.

Only a few counts were recorded for this clonotype. The V and J genes are TRBV29-1 and TRBJ2-7; 14 nucleotides match TRBD2. The CDR3 covers 19 residues. J was trimmed by 4 bases and V by 1 base; bases with no gene match: 15. Germline V gives CDR1 SQVTM, CDR2 ANQGSEA. CDR3 nucleotide sequence: TGCAGCGTTGAAGTCGGGACTAGCGGGAGAAGCGGTCCTGTGTACGAGCAGTACTTC. It specifies CSVEVGTSGRSGPVYEQYF.

This sequence joins TRBV20-1 and TRBJ2-7; 9 bases are shared with TRBD1. This CDR3 has 15 residues. Trimming cost V 2 bases and J 5 bases; bases outside gene matches: 10. CDR1 is DFQATT and CDR2 is SNEGSKA in the germline V gene (reference sequence). The CDR3 loop reads CSARRAGTGFHEQYF. The CDR3, as DNA: TGCAGTGCTAGAAGGGCCGGGACAGGGTTCCACGAGCAGTACTTC.

This clonotype was seen ten or more times. The chain employs TRBV7-8 and TRBJ2-6, with D perhaps TRBD2 (6 bases). The V gene lost 10 bases and the J gene lost 4 bases, with 23 bases spanning the gap. The CDR3 is 17 amino acids. Germline CDR1 reads SGHVS; CDR2 reads FQNEAQ. The CDR3 DNA follows: TGTGCCATCACCTTCGGGGGAGCAGCGACCGGGGCCAACGTCCTGACTTTC. Translated: CAITFGGAATGANVLTF. The complete variable domain, with remaining parts taken from reference TRBV7-8 and TRBJ2-6, reads GAGVSQSPRYKVAKRGQDVALRCDPISGHVSLFWYQQALGQGPEFLTYFQNEAQLDKSGLPSDRFFAERPEGSVSTLKIQRTQQEDSAVYLCAITFGGAATGANVLTFGAGSRLTVL.

This clonotype came up many times. The V gene is TRBV6-1, the J gene TRBJ2-5; tentative D call: TRBD1 (5 bases). The CDR3 runs 12 residues. Trimming took 9 bases from V and 5 from J, leaving 13 bases between them. The V gene's germline CDR1 is MNHNS and CDR2 SASEGT. CDR3 loop: CARGKGWETQYF. Here the CDR3 DNA reads TGTGCCAGGGGAAAGGGGTGGGAGACCCAGTACTTC.

About this clonotype: The junction departs from germline at one end; a sequencing error may be responsible. The rearrangement uses TRBV24-1 and TRBJ2-1, with 7 bases fitting TRBD2. This CDR3 has 18 amino acids. Germline V gives CDR1 KGHDR, CDR2 SFDVKD. The CDR3 DNA reads as TGTGCCACCAGTGATAACGCGGGAGTTTCGAGCTCCTACAATGAGCGGTTCTTC. This encodes CATSDNAGVSSSYNERFF.

In nucleotides, the CDR3 is TGCAGCGTTGTTGGGTGGGGTTTGAACACTGAAGCTTTCTTT. As protein: CSVVGWGLNTEAFF. V usage is TRBV29-1 and J usage is TRBJ1-1; D is undetermined. The V end lost 4 bases, the J end lost 0 bases, and 12 bases lay between the germline ends. Germline lookup yields CDR1 SQVTM and CDR2 ANQGSEA. The CDR3 loop spans 14 amino acids.

This clonotype was seen a few times. V usage is TRBV6-5 and J usage is TRBJ1-1; a possible D gene is TRBD1 (6 bases). Looked up from germline, CDR1 is MNHEY and CDR2 is SVGAGI. Trimming pared 1 base from V and 4 bases from J, leaving 19 bases between. This CDR3 comprises 17 residues. The CDR3 spells CASSYFNLGPRGTEAFF. The CDR3 region has the DNA TGTGCCAGCAGTTACTTCAACCTGGGACCCAGGGGCACTGAAGCTTTCTTT.

This clonotype was observed many times. This chain connects TRBV3-1 to TRBJ2-1; 13 bases map to TRBD2. The CDR3 runs to 15 residues. Per germline, CDR1 LGHDT and CDR2 YNNKEL (reference sequence). The junction had 3 bases not matched to a gene; V was cut back by 1 base and J by 9 bases. The DNA of the CDR3 is TGTGCCAGCAGCCAAGGGACTAGCGGGAGTCTTGAGCAGTTCTTC. Protein: CASSQGTSGSLEQFF.

The chain is built from TRBV7-9 and TRBJ2-5, with 9 bases matching TRBD2. Looked up from germline, CDR1 is SEHNR and CDR2 is FQNEAQ (reference sequence). There are 16 residues in the CDR3. The V segment lost 1 base and the J segment 0 bases; nucleotides outside the gene matches: 3. The CDR3, as DNA: TGTGCCAGCAGCTTAGGTACTAGCGGGTACCAAGAGACCCAGTACTTC. Translated: CASSLGTSGYQETQYF.

In this sample, this clonotype turned up many times. The genes are TRBV2 and TRBJ2-7; possible D gene TRBD2, 6 bases. The CDR3 consists of 14 residues. V dropped 8 bases and J dropped 0 bases, with 14 bases sitting between them. Germline loops: CDR1 SNHLY, CDR2 FYNNEI. The DNA for the CDR3 is TGTGCCAGCGGAGGGGACCTGAGCTCCTACGAGCAGTACTTC. Translated: CASGGDLSSYEQYF.

This clonotype has ten or more counts. V gene TRBV28 combines with J gene TRBJ2-7, with D perhaps matching TRBD1 (5 bases). Trimming removed 2 bases from V and 2 bases from J, with 13 bases in between. CDR1 and CDR2 (germline): MDHEN, SYDVKM. CDR3 length equals 15 residues. CDR3 loop: CASSLGPGITYEQYF. The CDR3 region has the DNA TGTGCCAGCAGTTTAGGTCCAGGGATAACCTACGAGCAGTACTTC. Full variable domain (outside the CDR3, taken from reference TRBV28 and TRBJ2-7): DVKVTQSSRYLVKRTGEKVFLECVQDMDHENMFWYRQDPGLGLRLIYFSYDVKMKEKGDIPEGYSVSREKKERFSLILESASTNQTSMYLCASSLGPGITYEQYFGPGTRLTVT.

This chain uses TRBV7-9 with TRBJ2-1; 7 nucleotides match TRBD1. V lost 5 bases, J lost 2 bases, and 6 bases stayed unmatched. CDR1 is SEHNR and CDR2 is FQNEAQ in the germline V gene (reference sequence). This CDR3 has 15 amino acids. CDR3 region: CASSNDRAPYNEQFF. The CDR3, as DNA: TGTGCCAGCAGCAACGACAGGGCCCCCTACAATGAGCAGTTCTTC.

This clonotype appeared many times. The chain joins TRBV20-1 to TRBJ2-1, with D maybe TRBD1 (6 bases). Trimming left V 1 base short and J 3 bases short, with 10 bases between. CDR1 and CDR2 (germline): DFQATT, SNEGSKA (reference sequence). This CDR3 spans 14 amino acids. The CDR3, as DNA: TGCAGTGCTAGAGTGAGACAGGACTACAATGAGCAGTTCTTC. It codes for CSARVRQDYNEQFF.

This clonotype was seen repeatedly, ten times or more. The germline gene is not matched at one end of the junction; a read error may be the cause. The chain links TRBV5-1 to TRBJ1-2; D remains unclear. CDR3 length equals 12 residues. Germline V gene sequence: CDR1 SGHRS, CDR2 YFSETQ. This CDR3 is CASSPERYGYTF. CDR3 nucleotide sequence: TGTGCCAGCAGTCCAGAACGCTATGGCTACACCTTC. The variable domain in full, completed from reference TRBV5-1 and TRBJ1-2, reads KAGVTQTPRYLIKTRGQQVTLSCSPISGHRSVSWYQQTPGQGLQFLFEYFSETQRNKGNFPGRFSGRQFSNSRSEMNVSTLELGDSALYLCASSPERYGYTFGSGTRLTVV.

This clonotype was observed a handful of times. The chain uses TRBV19 and TRBJ1-1; D is uncertain. V was shortened by 0 bases and J by 11 bases, with 16 bases between the two germline ends. Germline loops: CDR1 LNHDA, CDR2 SQIVND (reference sequence). This CDR3 has 14 residues. The CDR3 sequence: CASSIERTTIGAFF. CDR3 nucleotides: TGTGCCAGTAGTATAGAACGGACCACAATCGGCGCTTTCTTT.

This clonotype was seen at least ten times. The rearrangement uses TRBV27 and TRBJ2-6, with a tentative D call TRBD1 (6 bases). The V end was cut by 2 bases, the J end by 2 bases, with 13 bases between. The CDR3 totals 17 residues. Looked up from germline, CDR1 is MNHEY and CDR2 is SMNVEV (reference sequence). CDR3 bases: TGTGCCAGCAGTTTAGCGACAGGTCTTGCTGGGGCCAACGTCCTGACTTTC. It codes for CASSLATGLAGANVLTF.

There are a few counts of this clonotype. The chain couples TRBV4-3 to TRBJ2-7; the D gene is possibly TRBD1 (6 bases). The CDR3 spans 14 residues. Between the trimmed V and J ends, which lost 0 bases and 7 bases, there was a span of 13 bases. Germline V lookup: CDR1 LGHNA, CDR2 YSLEER. The DNA for the CDR3 is TGCGCCAGCAGCCAAGAGGGAGAGAGGGGGGAGCAGTACTTC. The encoded protein is CASSQEGERGEQYF.

This clonotype was seen at least ten times. V gene TRBV6-5 combines with J gene TRBJ1-1; D is perhaps TRBD1 (6 bases). The length of the CDR3 is 15 residues. Trimming removed 1 base from V and 6 bases from J, with 15 bases in between. CDR1 MNHEY and CDR2 SVGAGI come from the germline V gene. The CDR3 nucleotides read TGTGCCAGCAGTTACTTACAGGGCCTAAACTCTGAAGCTTTCTTT. Protein: CASSYLQGLNSEAFF.

This clonotype was found a few times. This sequence joins TRBV10-2 and TRBJ2-1; 12 bases agree with TRBD2. CDR1 is WSHSY and CDR2 is SAAADI in the germline V gene. CDR3 length: 17 residues. V shed 0 bases, J shed 9 bases, and the junction held 9 bases outside the gene matches. The CDR3 is CASSESIRLAGACEQFF. The CDR3 DNA reads TGCGCCAGCAGTGAGTCGATTCGACTAGCGGGAGCCTGTGAGCAGTTCTTC.

This clonotype was seen many times. The chain recombines TRBV7-6 with TRBJ2-2; TRBD2 is a possible D gene (7 bases). Trimming pared 4 bases from V and 5 bases from J, leaving 14 bases between. CDR1 and CDR2 (germline): SGHVS, FNYEAQ. The CDR3 is 15 residues long. The CDR3 DNA follows: TGTGCCAGCAGCTCAGCCGGGGGGCGGACCGGGGAGCTGTTTTTT. Amino acids: CASSSAGGRTGELFF.

This clonotype has at least ten counts. This sequence joins TRBV3-1 and TRBJ2-5; no definite D call. V was clipped by 7 bases and J by 2 bases, with 11 bases between them. The CDR3 has 13 amino acids. Germline V CDR1 and CDR2: LGHDT, YNNKEL (reference sequence). Here the CDR3 reads CASTLSAQETQYF. The CDR3 DNA sequence: TGTGCCAGCACCCTTAGTGCACAAGAGACCCAGTACTTC.

Regarding this clonotype: Compared with germline, one end of the junction differs, possibly owing to a read error. This chain joins TRBV6-4 and TRBJ1-1; the match to TRBD1 covers 7 bases. The CDR3 runs 15 residues. The V gene's germline CDR1 is MRHNA and CDR2 SNTAGT. The DNA for the CDR3 is TGTGCCAGCAGTTACTCCGGGACAGCCGGAACTGAAGCTTTCTTT. Translated, it gives CASSYSGTAGTEAFF.

In its sample, this clonotype was seen many times. The chain uses TRBV2 and TRBJ1-2, with a tentative D call TRBD1 (5 bases). V gave up 7 bases and J gave up 4 bases, with 16 bases separating them. Germline CDR1 is SNHLY and CDR2 is FYNNEI. The CDR3 contains 14 residues. The CDR3 DNA is TGTGCCAGCATGCAAGACAGCGAACTCTATGGCTACACCTTC. Translated, it gives CASMQDSELYGYTF.